This is a list of T cell receptor beta chains from one sample in a study of CD8+CD57+ T cells in acquired aplastic anemia. TCRdb recomputed calls from the reads with MiXCR, one row per CDR3 protein. Of some 180,000 distinct CDR3 sequences in the sample, approximately 49% were seen once. Material: sorted CD4+, CD8+, or CD8+CD57+ T cells (not recorded which) from PBMCs. These receptors originate from a human donor in good health. Each CDR3 is given with its conserved first and last residue. A D gene is named only where the DNA matches it firmly. Expanded clones are given a class, and other clones once, few, many or no size at all.

NA	TRBV24-1	TRBD2	TRBJ2-5	CATSDPSGNGETQYF
NA	TRBV7-2	TRBD1	TRBJ1-3	CASSWGQTNTIYF
many	TRBV7-2	TRBD1	TRBJ1-3	CASSSYQGANTIYF
many	TRBV10-3	TRBD2	TRBJ2-1	CAITGLAGGEQFF
NA	TRBV24-1	NA	TRBJ1-6	CATSDSKRDLRSPLHF
few	TRBV2	NA	TRBJ2-7	CASHPGGPGAYEQYF
NA	TRBV10-3	NA	TRBJ1-2	CAITPDRAYGYTF
NA	TRBV28	NA	TRBJ1-1	CASSFRRNTEAFF
NA	TRBV5-4	TRBD2	TRBJ2-3	CASSLGQGGRVADTQYF
many	TRBV19	TRBD2	TRBJ2-1	CASSTGLAVYNEQFF
NA	TRBV2	NA	TRBJ1-2	CASTRAWNYGYTF
many	TRBV6-5	NA	TRBJ2-7	CASSLEIYEQYF
many	TRBV12-1	NA	TRBJ2-1	CASSYNRREKRESNNEQFF
NA	TRBV7-4	NA	TRBJ1-2	CASSTTAIYGYTF
NA	TRBV19	NA	TRBJ1-5	CASSSPRRERQPQHF
few	TRBV20-1	TRBD2	TRBJ2-7	CSARSQLAGGRGYEQYF
many	TRBV11-1	TRBD2	TRBJ2-1	CASSLAVGLAAYNEQFF
NA	TRBV14	NA	TRBJ1-6	CASSQETGYNSPLHF
once	TRBV7-2	TRBD1	TRBJ1-2	CASSLGDRSNYGYTF
NA	TRBV18	TRBD1	TRBJ2-7	CASSPSTGGSYEQYF
NA	TRBV15	NA	TRBJ2-3	CATSREPAASTDTQYF
many	TRBV28	NA	TRBJ1-1	CASSTRDTEAFF
NA	TRBV2	NA	TRBJ2-7	CASSVQYEQYF
few	TRBV20-1	TRBD2	TRBJ2-3	CSARGFKAGGGRDTQYF
NA	TRBV4-2	NA	TRBJ1-5	CASSPGWGAVGNQPQHF
NA	TRBV9	NA	TRBJ1-1	CASSVDDSPGNTEAFF
NA	TRBV5-6	NA	TRBJ2-1	CASSFLVRYNEQFF
NA	TRBV2	NA	TRBJ1-2	CASTPMGGYTF
few	TRBV29-1	TRBD2	TRBJ2-1	CSVGGSGINNEQFF
many	TRBV13	TRBD1	TRBJ1-6	CASSLAGGRNNSPLHF
NA	TRBV2	NA	TRBJ1-6	CASSVDGTYNSPLHF
NA	TRBV7-8	NA	TRBJ2-5	CASSSRVSETQYF
many	TRBV4-1	NA	TRBJ1-1	CASSQENTGITEAFF
NA	TRBV30	NA	TRBJ1-2	CAWRRGGYGYTF
NA	TRBV29-1	TRBD1	TRBJ2-1	CSVDRESSYNEQFF
many	TRBV2	NA	TRBJ1-6	CASRGRERSPLHF
many	TRBV19	NA	TRBJ2-1	CASSIAVGLSGNEQFF
NA	TRBV7-6	NA	TRBJ1-1	CASSAGMNTEAFF